A selection of T cell receptor beta chains follows, all from one sample in a study of identical twins. MiXCR was run by TCRdb on the 5' RACE reads, yielding one entry per CDR3 protein. Among around 230,000 distinct CDR3 sequences listed, around 9.6% were seen once. Sequenced: memory (CD45RO+) T cells sorted from blood. Receptor source: a woman younger than 30 in good health. CDR3s include the opening cysteine and the closing phenylalanine or tryptophan. The D gene is left open where the match is weak. Some rows mark clone size as missing; the rest say once, few, many or name a class of expanded clone.

J gene	clone size	V gene	D gene	CDR3 protein	CDR3 DNA
TRBJ2-1	NA	TRBV5-1	TRBD2	CASSLSGRAQSGIKNEQFF	TGCGCCAGCAGCTTGTCGGGGAGAGCCCAGAGCGGGATTAAGAATGAGCAGTTCTTC
TRBJ2-1	NA	TRBV12-3/TRBV12-4	NA	CASSRLQRSGEQFF	TGTGCCAGCAGTCGTTTACAGAGGTCCGGGGAGCAGTTCTTC
TRBJ2-2	many	TRBV30	TRBD2	CAWSARGLARTGELFF	TGTGCCTGGAGTGCCCGCGGACTAGCGCGCACCGGGGAGCTGTTTTTT
TRBJ2-5	few	TRBV20-1	TRBD2	CSAETGGVGETQYF	TGCAGTGCGGAGACGGGAGGAGTCGGGGAGACCCAGTACTTC
TRBJ2-3	NA	TRBV6-6	NA	CASSVRGGHTQYF	TGTGCCAGCAGCGTACGTGGGGGCCATACGCAGTATTTT
TRBJ1-6	few	TRBV5-1	NA	CASSLEGGSYNSPLHF	TGCGCCAGCAGCTTGGAGGGGGGCTCCTATAATTCACCCCTCCACTTT
TRBJ1-6	NA	TRBV20-1	NA	CSAPDSGRGSPLHF	TGCAGTGCTCCGGACAGCGGTAGGGGATCACCCCTCCACTTT
TRBJ2-1	many	TRBV10-3	NA	CAITPGQAEGQFF	TGTGCCATCACCCCCGGACAGGCGGAGGGGCAGTTCTTC
TRBJ1-4	NA	TRBV5-1	TRBD1	CASRDRFSTNEKLFF	TGCGCCAGCAGGGACAGGTTCTCAACTAATGAAAAACTGTTTTTT
TRBJ2-7	few	TRBV21-1	NA	CASSKDRPSNRGTSYEQYF	TGTGCCAGCAGCAAAGATAGACCCTCCAACAGGGGAACTTCCTACGAGCAGTACTTC
TRBJ2-2	NA	TRBV4-3	NA	CASSPGRELENTGELFF	TGCGCCAGCAGCCCAGGGCGCGAGCTAGAGAACACCGGGGAGCTGTTTTTT
TRBJ2-6	many	TRBV7-9	NA	CASSFPDSGANVLTF	TGTGCCAGCAGCTTCCCAGACTCTGGGGCCAACGTCCTGACTTTC
TRBJ2-5	few	TRBV7-2	NA	CASSLASWETQYF	TGTGCCAGCAGCTTAGCGTCCTGGGAGACCCAGTACTTC
TRBJ1-1	few	TRBV11-2	NA	CASSLGFPVGAFF	TGTGCCAGCAGCTTGGGGTTCCCGGTCGGAGCTTTCTTT
TRBJ1-2	NA	TRBV7-9	TRBD1	CASSLAEGAVGYGYTF	TGTGCCAGCAGCTTAGCCGAGGGGGCTGTAGGCTATGGCTACACCTTC
TRBJ2-7	NA	TRBV14	TRBD1	CASSQELGDRAYF	TGTGCCAGCAGCCAAGAGCTCGGAGACAGGGCGTACTTC
TRBJ2-3	many	TRBV27	TRBD1	CASRLGTGARTDTQYF	TGTGCCAGCAGGTTGGGGACAGGGGCCCGAACAGATACGCAGTATTTT
TRBJ2-3	NA	TRBV9	TRBD2	CASSVSSGGARGTQYF	TGTGCCAGCAGCGTATCCAGCGGGGGAGCTCGGGGTACGCAGTATTTT
TRBJ2-7	NA	TRBV6-1	TRBD2	CASNAGTSGARRYEQYF	TGTGCCAGCAACGCCGGGACTAGCGGGGCCAGACGTTACGAGCAGTACTTC
TRBJ1-1	many	TRBV10-3	NA	CAISRDGGNTEAFF	TGTGCCATCAGCCGAGACGGCGGAAACACTGAAGCTTTCTTT
TRBJ1-6	few	TRBV14	NA	CASSQGRGGISYNSPLHF	TGTGCCAGCAGCCAAGGAAGGGGAGGGATCTCCTATAATTCACCCCTCCACTTT
TRBJ2-3	few	TRBV3-1	TRBD1	CASSKRIRTGAGDTQYF	TGTGCCAGCAGCAAGCGGATAAGGACAGGGGCGGGGGATACGCAGTATTTT
TRBJ2-3	NA	TRBV7-7	NA	CASSLSAWDTQYF	TGTGCCAGCAGCCTTAGCGCTTGGGATACGCAGTATTTT
TRBJ1-5	many	TRBV12-3/TRBV12-4	NA	CASTRAAAPAQPQHF	TGTGCCAGCACCAGGGCGGCTGCCCCAGCTCAGCCCCAGCATTTT
TRBJ1-4	few	TRBV18	TRBD1	CASSPIQGESEKLFF	TGTGCCAGCTCACCAATCCAGGGGGAGTCTGAAAAACTGTTTTTT
TRBJ1-1	many	TRBV12-3/TRBV12-4	NA	CACRTVLNTEAFF	TGTGCGTGTCGGACAGTTTTGAACACTGAAGCTTTCTTT
TRBJ1-1	few	TRBV12-3/TRBV12-4	NA	CASSWQAVREAFF	TGTGCCAGCAGTTGGCAAGCCGTAAGGGAAGCTTTCTTT
TRBJ2-3	NA	TRBV20-1	TRBD2	CSARREWDTQYF	TGCAGTGCTAGGCGGGAGTGGGATACGCAGTATTTT
TRBJ2-1	NA	TRBV4-3	TRBD2	CASSQGAGGYNEQFF	TGCGCCAGCAGCCAAGGGGCGGGAGGCTACAATGAGCAGTTCTTC
TRBJ2-3	NA	TRBV6-1	TRBD1	CASSPGQYTDTQYF	TGTGCCAGCAGTCCGGGACAGTACACAGATACGCAGTATTTT
TRBJ2-3	NA	TRBV10-2	TRBD2	CASTERGGRDTQYF	TGCGCCAGCACGGAGCGGGGGGGCCGAGATACGCAGTATTTT
TRBJ2-6	NA	TRBV11-1	TRBD2	CASSPIPGAGSSGANVLTF	TGTGCCAGCAGCCCTATCCCAGGAGCGGGAAGCTCTGGGGCCAACGTCCTGACTTTC
TRBJ2-5	few	TRBV12-3/TRBV12-4	TRBD2	CASSRAAGQYF	TGTGCCAGCAGCCGAGCAGCGGGGCAGTACTTC
TRBJ1-4	few	TRBV20-1	NA	CSVSRRNEKLFF	TGCAGTGTGTCCCGTAGGAATGAAAAACTGTTTTTT
TRBJ1-2	NA	TRBV20-1	NA	CSARTAPGYGYTF	TGCAGTGCTAGGACCGCTCCGGGCTATGGCTACACCTTC
TRBJ2-1	few	TRBV3-2	NA	CASCQEVAGGPGSEQFF	TGTGCCTCCTGCCAAGAGGTAGCGGGGGGGCCTGGTAGTGAGCAGTTCTTC
TRBJ2-5	few	TRBV20-1	NA	CSVQGKETQYF	TGCAGTGTACAGGGAAAAGAGACCCAGTACTTC
TRBJ1-4	many	TRBV12-3/TRBV12-4	NA	CASSFSGSGLFF	TGTGCCAGCAGTTTCTCAGGGAGCGGACTGTTTTTT
TRBJ2-1	many	TRBV27	NA	CASSLRGRTGEQFF	TGTGCCAGCAGTTTACGCGGACGCACCGGTGAGCAGTTCTTC
TRBJ2-7	NA	TRBV9	TRBD2	CASSAGGLSYEQYF	TGTGCCAGCAGCGCCGGGGGGTTATCCTACGAGCAGTACTTC
TRBJ2-5	NA	TRBV20-1	TRBD1	CSAREGTASETQYF	TGCAGTGCTAGAGAAGGGACAGCCAGTGAGACCCAGTACTTC
TRBJ2-6	NA	TRBV11-1	NA	CASSLEGFGANVLTF	TGTGCCAGCAGCTTAGAAGGGTTTGGGGCCAACGTCCTGACTTTC
TRBJ2-4	many	TRBV20-1	NA	CSARTVNIQYF	TGCAGTGCTAGAACCGTAAACATTCAGTACTTC
TRBJ2-1	few	TRBV6-2/TRBV6-3	NA	CASSYSSGLSSYNEQFF	TGTGCCAGCAGTTACTCGTCCGGGTTAAGCTCCTACAATGAGCAGTTCTTC
TRBJ2-5	many	TRBV2	NA	CASSEAVGGTQYF	TGTGCCAGCAGTGAAGCCGTGGGTGGGACCCAGTACTTC
TRBJ2-5	many	TRBV5-1	NA	CACRRASSKETQYF	TGCGCCTGCCGTAGGGCTAGCTCGAAAGAGACCCAGTACTTC
TRBJ1-2	many	TRBV12-3/TRBV12-4	NA	CASSPDSSYGYTF	TGTGCCAGCAGTCCCGACAGTTCCTATGGCTACACCTTC
TRBJ1-1	many	TRBV10-2	NA	CASSESSSYTEAFF	TGCGCCAGCAGTGAGTCTTCTAGTTACACTGAAGCTTTCTTT
TRBJ2-2	NA	TRBV5-5	NA	CASSLSVAGELFF	TGTGCCAGCAGCTTGTCGGTGGCTGGGGAGCTGTTTTTT
TRBJ2-7	few	TRBV2	TRBD2	CASSESTSGTYSYEQYF	TGTGCCAGCAGTGAAAGTACTAGCGGGACCTATTCCTACGAGCAGTACTTC
TRBJ2-7	few	TRBV2	TRBD2	CASKRAGDEQYF	TGTGCCAGCAAGCGGGCGGGGGACGAGCAGTACTTC
TRBJ2-2	NA	TRBV2	NA	CASSEQNGELFF	TGTGCCAGCAGTGAACAGAACGGGGAGCTGTTTTTT